These 30 T cell receptor beta chains were all obtained from the same sample, sequenced in a study of OX40 agonist ivuxolimab in advanced cancers. Using immunoSEQ multiplex PCR, the repertoire was profiled, and TCRdb retains in-frame clones only, with some absent. The sample yields approximately 90,000 clones, around 90% seen once. The source material was CD4+ or CD8+ T cells sorted from blood, sampled in a trial of the OX40 agonist ivuxolimab. These receptors all come from an adult with an advanced solid tumor such as melanoma, head and neck, liver or kidney cancer.

The rearrangement joins TRBV19 to TRBJ2-5; D ambiguous. With 5 bases removed from V and 2 bases from J, the gap between germline ends came to 9 bases. Germline CDR1 LNHDA, CDR2 SQIVND (reference sequence). The CDR3 consists of 13 residues. The CDR3 region is CASSGSAQETQYF. In nucleotides, the CDR3 is TGTGCCAGTAGTGGGTCGGCTCAAGAGACCCAGTACTTC.

The chain combines TRBV7-9 with TRBJ1-3; no firm D call. Trimming cost V 4 bases and J 8 bases, with 12 bases left between them. The V gene's germline CDR1 is SEHNR and CDR2 FQNEAQ (reference sequence). This CDR3 is 13 amino acids long. CDR3 in DNA: TGTGCCAGCAGCTCAAAGGGTCTGGACACCATATATTTT. Its protein is CASSSKGLDTIYF.

The genes are TRBV30 and TRBJ1-3; possible D gene TRBD1, 5 bases. The CDR3 runs to 16 residues. Germline V lookup: CDR1 GTSNPN, CDR2 SVGIG (reference sequence). Trimming left V 0 bases short and J 0 bases short, with 12 bases between. The CDR3 here is CAWSVQPGTSGNTIYF. The CDR3 DNA follows: TGTGCCTGGAGTGTACAACCAGGGACCTCTGGAAACACCATATATTTT.

This clone was recorded only once. The chain employs TRBV6-5 and TRBJ1-1; no clear D gene. The length of the CDR3 is 15 residues. The V and J ends lost 0 bases and 0 bases respectively, with 8 bases between them. Germline values: CDR1 MNHEY, CDR2 SVGAGI. CDR3 nucleotides: TGTGCCAGCAGTTACTCAAGGAGTATGAACACTGAAGCTTTCTTT. Residues: CASSYSRSMNTEAFF.

V gene TRBV29-1 combines with J gene TRBJ2-7; no clear D gene. Trimming cost V 6 bases and J 3 bases, with 9 bases left between them. The CDR3 contains 11 residues. Germline V CDR1 and CDR2: SQVTM, ANQGSEA. The CDR3 nucleotides read TGCAGCGTCGAATCGGGCTACGAGCAGTACTTC. It codes for CSVESGYEQYF.

The genes are TRBV18 and TRBJ2-3, with 7 bases lining up with TRBD1. The CDR3 sequence is 14 residues long. Trimming cost V 4 bases and J 5 bases; bases outside gene matches: 6. Germline assignment: CDR1 KGHSH and CDR2 LQKENI. Written as DNA, the CDR3 is TGTGCCAGCTCACGGGACAGTTTTCAAGATACGCAGTATTTT. Amino acid sequence: CASSRDSFQDTQYF.

The chain links TRBV14 to TRBJ2-3, with 8 bases identical to TRBD1. J gave up 0 bases and V 4 bases, and 3 bases lay outside the gene matches. Germline V gene lookup returns CDR1 SGHDN and CDR2 FVKESK. The CDR3 is 15 residues long. Here the CDR3 DNA reads TGTGCCAGCAGCCCGGGACAGGCAAGCACAGATACGCAGTATTTT. Residues: CASSPGQASTDTQYF. Variable domain in full (rest from reference TRBV14 and TRBJ2-3): EAGVTQFPSHSVIEKGQTVTLRCDPISGHDNLYWYRRVMGKEIKFLLHFVKESKQDESGMPNNRFLAERTGGTYSTLKVQPAELEDSGVYFCASSPGQASTDTQYFGPGTRLTVL.

This clone has more than one count but fewer than ten. The V call is TRBV6-5, the J call TRBJ1-1; D gene ambiguous. The germline V gene encodes CDR1 MNHEY and CDR2 SVGAGI. V lost 8 bases and J lost 2, with 9 bases in between. The CDR3 sequence is 12 residues long. DNA for the CDR3: TGTGCCAGCCTAGAATCAAACACTGAAGCTTTCTTT. Amino acids: CASLESNTEAFF.

CDR3 protein: CASRVLEGHEKLFF. The CDR3 DNA reads as TGTGCCAGCAGGGTCCTCGAGGGGCATGAAAAACTGTTTTTT. V usage is TRBV6-5 and J usage is TRBJ1-4; weak D call: TRBD1 (5 bases). Per germline, CDR1 MNHEY and CDR2 SVGAGI. Trimming cost V 6 bases and J 6 bases, with 14 bases left between them. This CDR3 region has 14 residues.

The chain employs TRBV7-2 and TRBJ2-1; perhaps TRBD2 as D (6 bases). Per the germline V gene, CDR1 is SGHTA and CDR2 is FQGNSA. Trimming shortened V by 3 bases and J by 0 bases, and 9 bases separated the two germline ends. This CDR3 has 15 residues. CDR3 residues: CASSFIGSSYNEQFF. Here the CDR3 DNA reads TGTGCCAGCAGCTTTATCGGGAGCTCCTACAATGAGCAGTTCTTC.

The V and J genes are TRBV13 and TRBJ2-3, with D perhaps matching TRBD2 (5 bases). The CDR3 is 17 residues long. Germline CDR1 reads PRHDT; CDR2 reads FYEKMQ (reference sequence). Trimming shortened V by 6 bases and J by 0 bases, and 19 bases separated the two germline ends. The CDR3 DNA reads as TGTGCCAGCAGTATCTACGGGATGGGGATTAGCACAGATACGCAGTATTTT. Protein sequence: CASSIYGMGISTDTQYF.

The V and J genes are TRBV5-1 and TRBJ2-1, with D maybe TRBD1 (9 bases). Germline-derived CDR1 and CDR2 are SGHRS and YFSETQ. V was cut by 4 bases and J by 4 bases, with 18 bases left in between. The CDR3 runs 16 residues. The CDR3 is CASSREGTGTYNEQFF. DNA of the CDR3: TGCGCCAGCAGCCGGGAGGGGACAGGGACTTACAATGAGCAGTTCTTC. Full variable domain (missing parts from reference TRBV5-1 and TRBJ2-1): KAGVTQTPRYLIKTRGQQVTLSCSPISGHRSVSWYQQTPGQGLQFLFEYFSETQRNKGNFPGRFSGRQFSNSRSEMNVSTLELGDSALYLCASSREGTGTYNEQFFGPGTRLTVL.

The V and J genes are TRBV28 and TRBJ2-2; D might be TRBD1 or TRBD2, each matching 5 bases. V was clipped by 6 bases and J by 1 base, with 12 bases between them. CDR1 MDHEN and CDR2 SYDVKM come from the germline V gene. There are 15 residues in the CDR3. CDR3 nucleotide sequence: TGTGCCAGCAGGTCCGGGACCCAGAACACCGGGGAGCTGTTTTTT. It translates to CASRSGTQNTGELFF.

The chain uses TRBV6-5 and TRBJ1-2; D is undetermined. The CDR3 is 13 amino acids. Germline loops: CDR1 MNHEY, CDR2 SVGAGI. With 2 bases removed from V and 8 bases from J, the gap between germline ends came to 12 bases. This CDR3 reads CASSYDAYGGYTF. The CDR3 DNA reads as TGTGCCAGCAGTTACGACGCCTATGGGGGCTACACCTTC.

The rearrangement uses TRBV6-6 and TRBJ1-1; TRBD1 is a possible D gene (6 bases). There are 13 residues in the CDR3. The ends were cut back, 5 bases at V and 3 bases at J, with 10 bases in the middle. Germline V gene data show CDR1 as MNHNY and CDR2 as SVGAGI (reference sequence). The DNA for the CDR3 is TGTGCCAGCAGTCAGGGGTACGACACTGAAGCTTTCTTT. Amino acids: CASSQGYDTEAFF.

The chain uses TRBV20-1 and TRBJ1-1; TRBD1 aligns across 9 bases. V shed 6 bases, J shed 10 bases, and the junction held 6 bases outside the gene matches. The V gene's germline CDR1 is DFQATT and CDR2 SNEGSKA (reference sequence). The length of the CDR3 is 11 residues. Here the CDR3 reads CSALQGARAFF. The CDR3, as DNA: TGCAGTGCCTTACAGGGGGCTCGAGCTTTCTTT.

Comment on this clone: Mismatch with germline at one junction end may stem from a read error. The rearrangement links TRBV6-5 to TRBJ1-1; D unresolved. Germline-derived CDR1 and CDR2 are MNHEY and SVGAGI. The CDR3 runs 11 residues. DNA for the CDR3: TGTGCCAGCAGTTACAGGTACGGACTTTGGTTT. This codes for CASSYRYGLWF.

This clone was seen a few times. V and J are TRBV30 and TRBJ1-6; perhaps TRBD1 as D (5 bases). CDR1 and CDR2 (germline): GTSNPN, SVGIG (reference sequence). The CDR3 length is 13 residues. CDR3 coding DNA: TGTGCAGTACGGGTGGGGGATAATTCACCCCTCCACTTT. This encodes CAVRVGDNSPLHF.

The chain uses TRBV28 and TRBJ1-4, with 8 bases identical to TRBD1. The CDR3 length is 14 residues. Unmatched junction bases numbered 6, after V lost 5 bases and J lost 7 bases. Germline-derived CDR1 and CDR2 are MDHEN and SYDVKM. The CDR3 nucleotides read TGTGCCAGCAGTCAGGGGGCCCCCTTTGAAAAACTGTTTTTT. It specifies CASSQGAPFEKLFF. Complete variable domain (other parts from reference TRBV28 and TRBJ1-4): DVKVTQSSRYLVKRTGEKVFLECVQDMDHENMFWYRQDPGLGLRLIYFSYDVKMKEKGDIPEGYSVSREKKERFSLILESASTNQTSMYLCASSQGAPFEKLFFGSGTQLSVL.

The chain carries TRBV6-5 and TRBJ2-1; TRBD2 matches 12 bases. Germline CDR1 reads MNHEY; CDR2 reads SVGAGI. There are 15 residues in the CDR3. Trimming took 4 bases from V and 5 from J; bases not matched to a gene: 3. CDR3 coding DNA: TGTGCCAGCAGTTCTCTAGCGGGGGGGGACAATGAGCAGTTCTTC. Protein product: CASSSLAGGDNEQFF.

This chain joins TRBV7-3 and TRBJ2-3; D is unresolved. The CDR3 has 15 residues. The V gene's germline CDR1 is SGHTA and CDR2 FQGTGA. V shed 1 base and J shed 0 bases, with 8 bases lying between them. The chain's CDR3 is CASSLMATSTDTQYF. The CDR3 coding sequence is TGTGCCAGCAGCTTAATGGCCACTAGCACAGATACGCAGTATTTT.

The rearrangement links TRBV5-5 to TRBJ1-1; D is unclear. Germline V CDR1 and CDR2: SGHKS, YYEKEE (reference sequence). CDR3 length: 13 residues. V shed 0 bases and J shed 8 bases, with 11 bases lying between them. The chain's CDR3 is CASSLGGGIEAFF. The CDR3 DNA reads as TGTGCCAGCAGCTTGGGGGGAGGCATAGAAGCTTTCTTT.

As concerns this clone: The germline gene is not matched at one end of the junction; a read error may be the cause. The rearrangement uses TRBV18 and TRBJ2-7; D gene uncertain. Germline V CDR1 and CDR2: KGHSH, LQKENI. The CDR3 has 12 residues. The CDR3 protein is CASSPGSDEQYF. CDR3 DNA sequence: TGTGCCAGCTCACCGGGCTCCGACGAGCAGTACTTC.

This clone was recorded a few times. The chain carries TRBV30 and TRBJ2-1, with 14 bases lining up with TRBD2. V lost 4 bases, J lost 12 bases, and 5 bases stayed unmatched. The CDR3 length is 13 residues. Per the germline V gene, CDR1 is GTSNPN and CDR2 is SVGIG (reference sequence). CDR3 sequence reads: CAWTRGLAGGQFF. CDR3 bases: TGTGCCTGGACCCGAGGACTAGCGGGGGGGCAGTTCTTC.

Points on this clone: Other DNA sequences in this specimen translate into the identical CDR3. The chain combines TRBV28 with TRBJ1-5, with D possibly being TRBD1 (5 bases). With 6 bases removed from V and 1 base from J, the gap between germline ends came to 7 bases. The CDR3 extends over 13 amino acids. Germline CDR1 and CDR2: MDHEN and SYDVKM. In nucleotides, the CDR3 is TGTGCCAGCAGGCAGGGAAGCAATCAGCCCCAGCATTTT. This encodes CASRQGSNQPQHF. The full variable domain, rest sourced from reference TRBV28 and TRBJ1-5, is DVKVTQSSRYLVKRTGEKVFLECVQDMDHENMFWYRQDPGLGLRLIYFSYDVKMKEKGDIPEGYSVSREKKERFSLILESASTNQTSMYLCASRQGSNQPQHFGDGTRLSIL.

This clone was detected only a few times. This sequence joins TRBV4-1 and TRBJ1-2, with D unclear. In germline, CDR1 is MGHRA, CDR2 YSYEKL. The CDR3 consists of 14 residues. Trimming pared 7 bases from V and 2 bases from J, leaving 14 bases between. The CDR3 reads CASTNVRQNYGYTF. The DNA for the CDR3 is TGCGCCAGCACGAACGTGAGGCAGAACTATGGCTACACCTTC.

This clone has only one observation. This sequence joins TRBV10-2 and TRBJ1-1; 10 positions match TRBD1. The CDR3 totals 11 residues. V trimming: 8 bases; J trimming: 6 bases; junction bases outside the gene matches: 0. The germline V gene has CDR1 WSHSY and CDR2 SAAADI. The CDR3 loop reads CASGQGAEAFF. Here the CDR3 DNA reads TGCGCCAGCGGACAGGGGGCTGAAGCTTTCTTT.

The CDR3: CASSEAEGSYNSPLHF. The CDR3 nucleotides are TGTGCCAGCAGTGAAGCTGAGGGCTCCTATAATTCACCCCTCCACTTT. The chain employs TRBV6-1 and TRBJ1-6; D unresolved. This CDR3 has 16 residues. V dropped 0 bases and J dropped 0 bases, with 6 bases sitting between them. Germline CDR1 MNHNS, CDR2 SASEGT.

The rearrangement joins TRBV6-5 to TRBJ2-7; 8 positions agree with TRBD2. V lost 2 bases to trimming and J lost 5 bases; unmatched junction nucleotides: 2. The CDR3 covers 13 residues. The germline gives CDR1 MNHEY, CDR2 SVGAGI. The chain's CDR3 is CASSYRLANEQYF. The CDR3 DNA is TGTGCCAGCAGTTACCGACTAGCGAACGAGCAGTACTTC.

The chain has TRBV28 and TRBJ2-7, with D perhaps TRBD1 (6 bases). Germline V gene lookup returns CDR1 MDHEN and CDR2 SYDVKM. Trimming removed 5 bases from V and 4 bases from J, with 9 bases in between. The CDR3 totals 12 residues. The CDR3 protein is CASSRRGYEQYF. CDR3 bases: TGTGCCAGCAGTCGCAGGGGATACGAGCAGTACTTC.